The 4 T cell receptor beta chains given below trace back to one sample, sequenced in a study of tumor-infiltrating lymphocytes in primary liver carcinoma (dated by TCRdb to between 2016 and 2019). RNA from unsorted whole blood was extracted with TRIzol reagent, and germline DNA was obtained with the DNeasy Blood & Tissue kit. The instrument given in TCRdb is Illumina HiSeq 2500. TCRbeta-specific cDNA was reverse-transcribed from 500 ng total RNA using a constant-region primer and ProtoScript II reverse transcriptase. The TCRbeta libraries were prepared through three rounds of nested multiplex PCR following a slightly modified ARM-PCR procedure. Multiplex TRBV1-TRBV30 forward primers and a Cbeta reverse primer were used in the first two PCR rounds, each of which was run for around 10 cycles. TCRdb itself trimmed the public reads at Q25 with fastp, ran MiXCR and retained productive beta chains. Entries are consolidated by CDR3 protein sequence, retaining the most common genes and DNA. The sample data list approximately 300,000 distinct CDR3 sequences, and 60% to 80% of these were observed just once. Of the sample, more than 8.5% is held by the ten largest clones.

The specimen sequenced was peripheral blood. These TCRs come from a man aged 35 to 55 with primary liver carcinoma and hepatitis B virus infection.

CDR3 nucleotide sequence: TGTGCTGGCATGAGTGGAGCGGGAAGCGACACCGGGGAGCTGTTTTTT. It is translated as CAGMSGAGSDTGELFF. The chain recombines TRBV12-3 or TRBV12-4 with TRBJ2-2, with 7 bases that match TRBD2. This CDR3 has 16 residues.

Comment on this clonotype: This may arise from a read error, as a much more abundant clone is one base away. The chain joins TRBV30 to TRBJ2-1; D possibly corresponds to TRBD2 (6 bases). With 3 bases removed from V and 9 bases from J, the gap between germline ends came to 15 bases. Germline values: CDR1 GTSNPN, CDR2 SVGIG (reference sequence). This CDR3 spans 13 amino acids. The CDR3 sequence: CAWRGAGIGEQFF. Here the CDR3 DNA reads TGTGCCTGGAGAGGTGCGGGGATAGGTGAGCAGTTCTTC.

Comment on this clonotype: It may be a read error: a sequence one base away is much more abundant. This sequence joins TRBV12-3 or TRBV12-4 and TRBJ2-5; D call uncertain. The CDR3 runs 14 residues. Trimming stripped 7 bases from V and 2 bases from J, with 14 bases between. The CDR3 loop reads CASTFITAQETQYF. The CDR3 DNA follows: TGTGCCAGCACTTTTATTACAGCACAAGAGACCCAGTACTTC.

In this sample, this clonotype turned up a few times. A read error may explain this, as a much larger clone is one base away. This chain joins TRBV5-1 and TRBJ1-3; D possibly corresponds to TRBD1 (5 bases). This CDR3 region has 16 residues. With 0 bases removed from V and 2 bases from J, the gap between germline ends came to 12 bases. Germline V gene lookup returns CDR1 SGHRS and CDR2 YFSETQ. CDR3 sequence reads: CASSLDRQNPGNTIYF. CDR3 nucleotides: TGCGCCAGCAGCTTGGACAGGCAGAACCCTGGAAACACCATATATTTT. Variable domain in full (rest from reference TRBV5-1 and TRBJ1-3): KAGVTQTPRYLIKTRGQQVTLSCSPISGHRSVSWYQQTPGQGLQFLFEYFSETQRNKGNFPGRFSGRQFSNSRSEMNVSTLELGDSALYLCASSLDRQNPGNTIYFGEGSWLTVV.